These 32 T cell receptor beta chains originate from one sample sequenced in a study of blood T cell repertoires in COVID-19. Here immunoSEQ multiplex PCR was the method, and the copy in TCRdb shows in-frame clones only, minus some. The sample has over 300,000 clones, roughly 88% seen once. Sequenced material: PBMCs or T cells enriched from blood (not recorded which). The source of these receptors is a woman aged 25 to 39 with acute COVID-19.

The chain is built from TRBV5-1 and TRBJ1-2, with 7 bases aligning to TRBD1. Trimming removed 7 bases from V and 0 bases from J; junction bases left unmatched: 9. The CDR3 has 15 amino acids. Per the germline V gene, CDR1 is SGHRS and CDR2 is YFSETQ. The CDR3 nucleotides read TGCGCCAGCGACCCCTCAGGGGGTGCTAACTATGGCTACACCTTC. Protein: CASDPSGGANYGYTF.

The chain recombines TRBV19 with TRBJ2-7, with 10 nucleotides matching TRBD1. The V gene's germline CDR1 is LNHDA and CDR2 SQIVND (reference sequence). The CDR3 is 14 residues long. The junction had 4 bases not matched to a gene; V was cut back by 6 bases and J by 2 bases. CDR3 loop: CASSWGTGAYEQYF. In nucleotides, the CDR3 is TGTGCCAGTAGCTGGGGGACAGGGGCCTACGAGCAGTACTTC.

This clone was recorded a few times. The V and J genes are TRBV7-8 and TRBJ2-7; D not certain. Germline V gene sequence: CDR1 SGHVS, CDR2 FQNEAQ. The CDR3 consists of 14 residues. With 2 bases removed from V and 0 bases from J, the gap between germline ends came to 8 bases. CDR3 in amino acids: CASSLLPGSYEQYF. The CDR3 DNA reads as TGTGCCAGCAGCTTACTTCCAGGCTCCTACGAGCAGTACTTC.

Ten or more counts support this clone. This chain joins TRBV6-2 or TRBV6-3 and TRBJ2-7; TRBD1 matches at 7 bases. The CDR3 is 13 amino acids. V shed 2 bases, J shed 12 bases, and the junction held 10 bases outside the gene matches. Germline CDR1 is MNHEY and CDR2 is SVGEGT. The CDR3 DNA is TGTGCCAGCAGTTACGGGACAGCCTACGAGTGGTACTTC. Amino acids: CASSYGTAYEWYF.

The V and J genes are TRBV12-3 or TRBV12-4 and TRBJ2-7; TRBD2 might be the D (7 bases). V lost 7 bases and J 4 bases, leaving 14 bases between the germline ends. The CDR3 spans 13 residues. The CDR3 sequence: CASTTGGSYEQYF. The CDR3 nucleotides are TGTGCCAGCACCACGGGGGGCTCATACGAGCAGTACTTC.

The rearrangement uses TRBV9 and TRBJ2-7, with a tentative D call TRBD1 (6 bases). The CDR3 sequence is 13 residues long. From germline, CDR1 is SGDLS and CDR2 YYNGEE. The V end was cut by 3 bases, the J end by 3 bases, with 10 bases between. The CDR3 spells CASSGRDNYEQYF. CDR3 coding DNA: TGTGCCAGCAGCGGCCGGGACAACTACGAGCAGTACTTC.

V is TRBV5-1 and J is TRBJ1-2; no reliable D call. There are 13 residues in the CDR3. Trimming took off 2 bases at V and 8 bases at J, with 13 bases between the two ends. CDR1 is SGHRS and CDR2 is YFSETQ in the germline V gene. DNA for the CDR3: TGCGCCAGCAGCTTTTCCACACTAGACGGCTACACCTTC. Protein: CASSFSTLDGYTF. The whole variable domain, remainder taken from reference TRBV5-1 and TRBJ1-2, is KAGVTQTPRYLIKTRGQQVTLSCSPISGHRSVSWYQQTPGQGLQFLFEYFSETQRNKGNFPGRFSGRQFSNSRSEMNVSTLELGDSALYLCASSFSTLDGYTFGSGTRLTVV.

The rearrangement links TRBV9 to TRBJ2-2; 15 bases line up with TRBD2. J was trimmed by 2 bases and V by 3 bases; bases with no gene match: 8. The CDR3 is made up of 19 amino acids. CDR1 and CDR2 from the germline V gene are SGDLS and YYNGEE. DNA of the CDR3: TGTGCCAGCAGCGCCCATGGACTAGCGGGGGGGCGAAACACCGGGGAGCTGTTTTTT. It yields the protein CASSAHGLAGGRNTGELFF.

The chain has TRBV24-1 and TRBJ1-2; D is perhaps TRBD1 (5 bases). V was pared by 4 bases and J by 4 bases, with 18 bases between. This CDR3 comprises 16 residues. The V gene's germline CDR1 is KGHDR and CDR2 SFDVKD. CDR3 sequence: CATSDSRYSGGYGYTF. The CDR3, as DNA: TGTGCCACCAGTGACTCCCGGTACTCGGGGGGCTATGGCTACACCTTC.

This rearrangement joins TRBV6-1 to TRBJ1-3, with TRBD1 as a possible D gene (6 bases). V lost 4 bases and J 2 bases, leaving 18 bases between the germline ends. CDR3 size: 17 residues. The germline V gene encodes CDR1 MNHNS and CDR2 SASEGT. CDR3 nucleotides: TGTGCCAGCAGTGCACAGGGTTGGATGCGGGCTGGAAACACCATATATTTT. Its translation: CASSAQGWMRAGNTIYF.

To note about this clone: At the DNA level, this CDR3 is encoded by other sequences in the same sample as well. The chain couples TRBV19 to TRBJ1-2; D remains unclear. The CDR3 has 13 residues. Germline values: CDR1 LNHDA, CDR2 SQIVND (reference sequence). Trimming removed 2 bases from V and 2 bases from J, with 6 bases in between. CDR3 nucleotides: TGTGCCAGTAGTATACCCGGGAACTATGGCTACACCTTC. Encoded protein: CASSIPGNYGYTF.

Note on this clone: Other DNA sequences in the sample encode the same CDR3. The chain uses TRBV5-1 and TRBJ1-5; D gene unclear. The CDR3 is 14 residues long. V shed 0 bases and J shed 2 bases, with 6 bases lying between them. Germline V lookup: CDR1 SGHRS, CDR2 YFSETQ. The CDR3 region is CASSLDGGNQPQHF. The CDR3, as DNA: TGCGCCAGCAGCTTGGACGGAGGCAATCAGCCCCAGCATTTT.

This clone was counted once. The rearrangement links TRBV7-9 to TRBJ2-2; maybe TRBD1 (5 bases). Germline CDR1 is SEHNR and CDR2 is FQNEAQ (reference sequence). This CDR3 spans 15 amino acids. The V end lost 10 bases, the J end lost 2 bases, and 17 bases lay between the germline ends. The CDR3 DNA follows: TGTGCCATCCCCCGTGACAGTCTTAACACCGGGGAGCTGTTTTTT. Translating it yields CAIPRDSLNTGELFF.

V usage is TRBV6-1 and J usage is TRBJ2-7, with 9 bases lining up with TRBD1. Per the germline V gene, CDR1 is MNHNS and CDR2 is SASEGT. CDR3 size: 16 residues. After removal of 3 bases from V and 9 bases from J, the junction contained 15 bases not matched to a gene. The CDR3 loop is CASSDFGGTGFFAQYF. The CDR3 nucleotides are TGTGCCAGCAGTGACTTCGGCGGGACAGGGTTTTTTGCGCAGTACTTC.

The rearrangement links TRBV5-1 to TRBJ1-1, with TRBD1 matching over 11 bases. V lost 7 bases and J lost 5; bases outside the gene matches: 4. Germline V gene data show CDR1 as SGHRS and CDR2 as YFSETQ. The CDR3 runs 13 residues. The CDR3 loop is CASGQGAGTEAFF. The DNA for the CDR3 is TGCGCCAGCGGACAGGGGGCCGGTACTGAAGCTTTCTTT. The full variable domain, rest sourced from reference TRBV5-1 and TRBJ1-1, is KAGVTQTPRYLIKTRGQQVTLSCSPISGHRSVSWYQQTPGQGLQFLFEYFSETQRNKGNFPGRFSGRQFSNSRSEMNVSTLELGDSALYLCASGQGAGTEAFFGQGTRLTVV.

The rearrangement uses TRBV12-3 or TRBV12-4 and TRBJ2-1, with D possibly TRBD1 on 6 matching bases. Deletions cut 5 bases from V and 10 bases from J, with 9 bases between. This CDR3 has 11 amino acids. CDR3 in amino acids: CASSPRGEQFF. In DNA, the CDR3 is TGTGCCAGCAGTCCTAGGGGGGAGCAGTTCTTC.

This clone occurred once. The CDR3 DNA is TGCGCCAGCAGCCCCCTCCGGGACAGGGGCACTGAAGCTTTCTTT. Translated: CASSPLRDRGTEAFF. The chain links TRBV10-1 to TRBJ1-1; TRBD1 aligns across 10 bases. This CDR3 spans 15 amino acids. CDR1 is WNHNN, CDR2 SYGVQD, per germline (reference sequence). V dropped 6 bases and J dropped 4; count of bases not matched to a gene: 8.

J is TRBJ1-6 and V is TRBV6-2 or TRBV6-3; weak D call: TRBD1 (6 bases). The CDR3 is made up of 16 amino acids. V lost 5 bases, J lost 7 bases, and 18 bases lay in between. CDR1 and CDR2 (germline): MNHEY, SVGEGT. The CDR3 sequence is CASSQTLTRGNSPLHF. The CDR3 DNA follows: TGTGCCAGCAGTCAGACTCTGACCAGGGGAAATTCACCCCTCCACTTT.

The table lists this clone with a count of one. The chain uses TRBV6-2 or TRBV6-3 and TRBJ1-3, with 9 bases matching TRBD1. The J segment lost 0 bases and the V segment lost 6 bases, leaving 15 bases of the junction unmatched. The CDR3 extends over 19 amino acids. The V gene's germline CDR1 is MNHEY and CDR2 SVGEGT. This chain's CDR3 is CASSAAGTGHFLSGNTIYF. Here the CDR3 DNA reads TGTGCCAGCAGCGCTGCCGGGACAGGGCACTTTCTCTCTGGAAACACCATATATTTT.

The chain is built from TRBV18 and TRBJ1-2, with a weak D call TRBD1 (6 bases). V lost 2 bases and J lost 4, with 14 bases in between. Germline CDR1 KGHSH, CDR2 LQKENI. CDR3 length: 15 residues. The CDR3 sequence: CASSPVGQGSYGYTF. In nucleotides, the CDR3 is TGTGCCAGCTCACCAGTGGGACAAGGGTCCTATGGCTACACCTTC.

The chain employs TRBV10-1 and TRBJ2-3; TRBD2 is a possible D gene (5 bases). V was pared by 6 bases and J by 3 bases, with 10 bases between. The CDR3 runs 13 residues. Germline V gene sequence: CDR1 WNHNN, CDR2 SYGVQD (reference sequence). The CDR3 reads CASRGSGTDTQYF. The DNA for the CDR3 is TGCGCCAGCAGGGGCTCGGGGACAGATACGCAGTATTTT.

The chain carries TRBV10-3 and TRBJ1-2; D is undetermined. CDR1 ENHRY and CDR2 SYGVKD come from the germline V gene. This CDR3 contains 12 residues. Trimming removed 7 bases from V and 4 bases from J, with 10 bases in between. In DNA form, the CDR3 reads TGTGCCATCACTCCCGACACCTATGGCTACACCTTC. This gives the protein CAITPDTYGYTF.

The V gene is TRBV4-3, the J gene TRBJ1-5, with D perhaps matching TRBD1 (6 bases). V was cut by 4 bases and J by 0 bases, with 13 bases left in between. The CDR3 has 16 amino acids. The germline V gene has CDR1 LGHNA and CDR2 YSLEER. The CDR3 is CASSPGTHNSNQPQHF. CDR3 coding DNA: TGCGCCAGCAGCCCGGGGACACATAATAGCAATCAGCCCCAGCATTTT.

The chain joins TRBV5-1 to TRBJ2-7; maybe TRBD1 (6 bases). The CDR3 extends over 15 amino acids. Germline CDR1 is SGHRS and CDR2 is YFSETQ. V was shortened by 4 bases and J by 0 bases, with 14 bases between the two germline ends. CDR3 DNA: TGCGCCAGCAGCCAGGACAGTACCTTCTCCTACGAGCAGTACTTC. Translation gives CASSQDSTFSYEQYF.

Turning to this clone: This CDR3 is also generated by other DNA sequences in the sample. The chain joins TRBV5-1 to TRBJ1-5; TRBD1 might be the D (5 bases). V dropped 4 bases and J dropped 3 bases, with 14 bases sitting between them. The CDR3 runs 15 residues. Germline V gene data show CDR1 as SGHRS and CDR2 as YFSETQ. The CDR3 sequence: CASSPTGGPNQPQHF. The CDR3 nucleotides are TGCGCCAGCAGCCCCACCGGGGGTCCCAATCAGCCCCAGCATTTT.

The chain uses TRBV29-1 and TRBJ1-5; TRBD1 might be the D (5 bases). Per the germline V gene, CDR1 is SQVTM and CDR2 is ANQGSEA. The CDR3 has 16 amino acids. The V gene lost 6 bases and the J gene lost 2 bases, with 20 bases spanning the gap. The CDR3 is CSVRLVGGGGNQPQHF. The CDR3 nucleotides read TGCAGCGTCCGCCTTGTGGGGGGAGGGGGCAATCAGCCCCAGCATTTT.

J is TRBJ1-3 and V is TRBV25-1; D is unclear. The CDR3 consists of 14 residues. The germline V and J ends were trimmed by 4 bases and 4 bases, with 11 bases remaining between them. Germline CDR1 reads MGHDK; CDR2 reads SYGVNS. CDR3 residues: CASSGPGFGNTIYF. The CDR3 nucleotides are TGTGCCAGCAGTGGTCCCGGGTTCGGAAACACCATATATTTT.

This clone was seen once. The chain links TRBV9 to TRBJ2-5; weak D call: TRBD2 (7 bases). This CDR3 region has 17 residues. V lost 3 bases, J lost 2 bases, and 20 bases lay in between. Per germline, CDR1 SGDLS and CDR2 YYNGEE. The CDR3 reads CASSEAALGGGQETQYF. DNA of the CDR3: TGTGCCAGCAGCGAGGCCGCCCTGGGAGGGGGGCAAGAGACCCAGTACTTC. The variable domain in full, completed from reference TRBV9 and TRBJ2-5, reads DSGVTQTPKHLITATGQRVTLRCSPRSGDLSVYWYQQSLDQGLQFLIQYYNGEERAKGNILERFSAQQFPDLHSELNLSSLELGDSALYFCASSEAALGGGQETQYFGPGTRLLVL.

V gene TRBV25-1 combines with J gene TRBJ2-7; 9 nucleotides line up with TRBD2. CDR3 length: 16 residues. V dropped 3 bases and J dropped 2; count of bases not matched to a gene: 8. The germline V gene has CDR1 MGHDK and CDR2 SYGVNS. In nucleotides, the CDR3 is TGTGCCAGCAGTGACGGAATAGCGGGAGCAGCCTACGAGCAGTACTTC. Translating gives CASSDGIAGAAYEQYF.

This clone was counted a single time. This sequence joins TRBV5-6 and TRBJ1-1; 9 bases are a match to TRBD1. Germline loops: CDR1 SGHDT, CDR2 YYEEEE. With V trimmed by 5 bases and J by 8 bases, 13 bases remained unmatched. CDR3 size: 15 residues. The CDR3 bases are TGTGCCAGCAGTTCATCTGACAGGGGGAGACCCGAAGCTTTCTTT. Its translation is CASSSSDRGRPEAFF.

Remarks on this clone: The junction differs from germline at one of its ends, possibly a read error. The rearrangement links TRBV12-3 or TRBV12-4 to TRBJ1-5; 8 nucleotides match TRBD1. This CDR3 contains 12 residues. The CDR3: CASSLSAGTGYF. CDR3 DNA: TGTGCCAGCAGCCTAAGCGCTGGGACAGGCTACTTT.

This chain joins TRBV29-1 and TRBJ1-2, with TRBD1 matching 8 bases. The V gene end was trimmed by 5 bases and the J gene end by 6 bases; junction bases not matched to a gene: 11. The CDR3 totals 14 residues. Germline V gene lookup returns CDR1 SQVTM and CDR2 ANQGSEA. The DNA of the CDR3 is TGCAGCGTTAAAACTAGACAGGGGAATGATGGCTACACCTTC. This encodes CSVKTRQGNDGYTF.